The source of this T cell receptor (beta chain) is a study of T-cell reconstitution after alpha-beta-depleted transplantation in children. The germline CDR1 and CDR2 sequences are MNHEY and SVGAGI. The CDR3 has 15 residues. Unique molecular identifiers were incorporated into the prepared TCRbeta library. Each CDR3 protein is one row after TCRdb ran MiXCR on the PCR reads. Found here are approximately 400,000 distinct CDR3 sequences, roughly a tenth of them singletons; the top ten hold roughly 6%. To note about this clonotype: The junction differs from germline at one of its ends, possibly a read error.

The sequence was obtained from a human donor who donated a stem cell graft to a child with acute myeloid leukemia. J is TRBJ2-3 and V is TRBV6-5, with D possibly being TRBD2 (5 bases). This material consisted of PBMCs from the stem cell graft donor, taken from the stem cell graft. CDR3 sequence (DNA): TGTGCCTGCAGTTACGAGGTGGGAGTAACAGATACGCAGTATTTT. It is translated as CACSYEVGVTDTQYF.